These 4 T cell receptor beta chains were all obtained from the same sample, sequenced in a study of somatic mutations in cytotoxic T cells in rheumatoid arthritis. The data were produced by immunoSEQ multiplex PCR, yet TCRdb's version contains in-frame clones alone and is incomplete. The table lists 10,000 or so clones, around 89% of them singletons. The material sequenced was CD4+ T cells sorted from blood. The receptors derive from a young woman with rheumatoid arthritis.

The chain recombines TRBV29-1 with TRBJ1-4; no firm D call. The length of the CDR3 is 12 residues. CDR1 and CDR2 (germline): SQVTM, ANQGSEA. Trimming stripped 4 bases from V and 8 bases from J, with 11 bases between. The CDR3 bases are TGCAGCGTTGTTATAGGGAGCGAAAAACTGTTTTTT. It encodes CSVVIGSEKLFF.

V usage is TRBV28 and J usage is TRBJ1-2, with no clear D. The CDR3 is made up of 14 amino acids. Per the germline V gene, CDR1 is MDHEN and CDR2 is SYDVKM. Trimming stripped 5 bases from V and 6 bases from J, with 16 bases between. CDR3 region: CASSQTRPSDGYTF. The DNA for the CDR3 is TGTGCCAGCAGTCAGACACGACCCTCTGATGGCTACACCTTC.

The V and J genes are TRBV7-9 and TRBJ2-1; 12 bases align to TRBD2. The ends lost 0 bases at V and 9 bases at J; junction bases unmatched: 6. The CDR3 has 16 residues. Germline assignment: CDR1 SEHNR and CDR2 FQNEAQ (reference sequence). CDR3 in amino acids: CASSLAPLAGGSEQFF. CDR3 nucleotide sequence: TGTGCCAGCAGCTTAGCTCCCCTAGCGGGAGGGAGTGAGCAGTTCTTC.

The rearrangement links TRBV5-1 to TRBJ2-5; tentatively, D is TRBD1 (5 bases). The CDR3 extends over 15 amino acids. Germline assignment: CDR1 SGHRS and CDR2 YFSETQ. The V gene lost 0 bases and the J gene lost 5 bases, with 14 bases spanning the gap. The CDR3 DNA sequence: TGCGCCAGCAGCTTGGAGGCAGGGTTTAGGGAGACCCAGTACTTC. It translates to CASSLEAGFRETQYF. Full variable domain (remainder filled in from reference TRBV5-1 and TRBJ2-5): KAGVTQTPRYLIKTRGQQVTLSCSPISGHRSVSWYQQTPGQGLQFLFEYFSETQRNKGNFPGRFSGRQFSNSRSEMNVSTLELGDSALYLCASSLEAGFRETQYFGPGTRLLVL.